This T cell receptor (beta chain) was observed in a study of identical twins. Turning to this clonotype: Its antigen is not identified.

Whole-study findings and limits: Researchers caution that invariant MAIT and iNKT cells could partly confound zero-insertion analyses. Twin-shared out-of-frame alpha sequences were enriched for low generation probability.

TCRdb fed the 5' RACE reads into MiXCR, producing one record per CDR3 protein. The table includes roughly 720,000 distinct CDR3 sequences, about 20% detected once. V was clipped by 2 bases and J by 4 bases, with 17 bases between them. The CDR3 sequence is 16 residues long. Healthy Caucasians provided all donations. This same sample was also part of a study on T cells expressing NK-cell markers. This second study says: The same clonotypes also predominated in the CD3+CD56-NKG2C+ fraction of a handful of donors.

What was sequenced was PBMCs. The source of this sequence is a young woman in good health. The chain combines TRBV12-3 or TRBV12-4 with TRBJ1-2; D is unresolved. Written as DNA, the CDR3 is TGTGCCAGCAGTTTATCCCTCGTGAGGTCGGGCTATGGCTACACCTTC. This gives the protein CASSLSLVRSGYGYTF.